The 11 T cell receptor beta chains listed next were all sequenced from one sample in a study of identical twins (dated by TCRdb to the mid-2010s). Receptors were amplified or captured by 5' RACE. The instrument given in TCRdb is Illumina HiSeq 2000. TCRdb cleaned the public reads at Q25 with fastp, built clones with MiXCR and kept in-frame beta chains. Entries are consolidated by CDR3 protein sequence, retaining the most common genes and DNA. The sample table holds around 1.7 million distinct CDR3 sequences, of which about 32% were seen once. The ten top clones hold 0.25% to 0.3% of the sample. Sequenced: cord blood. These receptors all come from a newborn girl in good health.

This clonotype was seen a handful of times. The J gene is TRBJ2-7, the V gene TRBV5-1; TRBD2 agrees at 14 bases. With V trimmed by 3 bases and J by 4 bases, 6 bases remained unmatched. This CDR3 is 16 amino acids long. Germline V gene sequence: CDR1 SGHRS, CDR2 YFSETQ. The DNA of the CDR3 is TGCGCCAGCAGCTCCGGGACTAGCGGGGGTTTATACGAGCAGTACTTC. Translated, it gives CASSSGTSGGLYEQYF.

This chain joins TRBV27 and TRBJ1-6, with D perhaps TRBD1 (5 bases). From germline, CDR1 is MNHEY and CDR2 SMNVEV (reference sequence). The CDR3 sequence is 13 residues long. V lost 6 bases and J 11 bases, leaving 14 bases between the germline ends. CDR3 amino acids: CASRTTGVTPLHF. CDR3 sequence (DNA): TGTGCCAGCAGGACTACGGGGGTGACACCCCTCCACTTT.

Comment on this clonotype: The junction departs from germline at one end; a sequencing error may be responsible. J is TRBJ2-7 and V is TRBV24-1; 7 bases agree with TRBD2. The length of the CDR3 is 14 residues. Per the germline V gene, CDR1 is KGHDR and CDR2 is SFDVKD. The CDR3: CATSDGTKSYERYF. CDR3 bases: TGTGCCACCAGTGACGGGACTAAATCCTACGAGCGGTACTTC.

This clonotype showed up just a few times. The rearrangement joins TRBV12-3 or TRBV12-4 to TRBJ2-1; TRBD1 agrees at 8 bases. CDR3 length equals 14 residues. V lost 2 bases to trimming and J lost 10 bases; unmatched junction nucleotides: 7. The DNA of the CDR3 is TGTGCCAGCAGTTTAAAGGACAGGGCGAACGAGCAGTTCTTC. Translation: CASSLKDRANEQFF.

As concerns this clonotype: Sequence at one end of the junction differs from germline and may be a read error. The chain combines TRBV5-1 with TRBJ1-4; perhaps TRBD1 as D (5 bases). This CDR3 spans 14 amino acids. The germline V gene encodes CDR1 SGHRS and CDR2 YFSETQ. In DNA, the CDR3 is TGCGCCAGCAGCGTGGAGGGGACTAACGAAAAACTGTTTTTT. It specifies CASSVEGTNEKLFF.

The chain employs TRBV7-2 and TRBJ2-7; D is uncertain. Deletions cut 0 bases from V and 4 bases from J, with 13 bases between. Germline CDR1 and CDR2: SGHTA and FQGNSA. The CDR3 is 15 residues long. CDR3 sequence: CASSLASSSPYEQYF. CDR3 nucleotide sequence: TGTGCCAGCAGCTTAGCCTCTTCCTCCCCTTACGAGCAGTACTTC.

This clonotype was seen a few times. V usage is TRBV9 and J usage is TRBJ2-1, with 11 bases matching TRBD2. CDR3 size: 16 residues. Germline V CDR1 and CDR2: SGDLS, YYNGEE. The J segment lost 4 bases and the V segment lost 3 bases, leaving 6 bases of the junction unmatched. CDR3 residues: CASSGWGTSGYNEQFF. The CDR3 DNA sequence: TGTGCCAGCAGCGGGTGGGGGACTAGCGGTTACAATGAGCAGTTCTTC. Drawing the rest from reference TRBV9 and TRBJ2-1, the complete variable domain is DSGVTQTPKHLITATGQRVTLRCSPRSGDLSVYWYQQSLDQGLQFLIQYYNGEERAKGNILERFSAQQFPDLHSELNLSSLELGDSALYFCASSGWGTSGYNEQFFGPGTRLTVL.

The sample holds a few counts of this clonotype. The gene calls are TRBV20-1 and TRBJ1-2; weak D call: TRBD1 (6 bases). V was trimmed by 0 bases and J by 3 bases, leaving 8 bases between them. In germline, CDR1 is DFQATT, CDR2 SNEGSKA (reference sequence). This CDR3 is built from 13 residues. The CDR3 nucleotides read TGCAGTGCTAGAGATAACAGGGACTATGGCTACACCTTC. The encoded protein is CSARDNRDYGYTF.

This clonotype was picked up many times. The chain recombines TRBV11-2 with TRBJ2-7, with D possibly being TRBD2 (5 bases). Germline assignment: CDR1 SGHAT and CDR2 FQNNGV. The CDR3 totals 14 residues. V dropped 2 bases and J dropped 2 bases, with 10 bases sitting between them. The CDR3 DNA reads TGTGCCAGCAGCTTACGCGGGCTCGCCTACGAGCAGTACTTC. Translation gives CASSLRGLAYEQYF.

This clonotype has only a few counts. CDR3 sequence reads: CASSEASGGFYEQYF. The CDR3 DNA follows: TGTGCCAGCAGTGAAGCGAGCGGGGGTTTTTACGAGCAGTACTTC. The rearrangement uses TRBV2 and TRBJ2-4; 8 nucleotides agree with TRBD2. The J call may be incorrect, as the DNA end agrees better with TRBJ2-7. This CDR3 has 15 amino acids. Per germline, CDR1 SNHLY and CDR2 FYNNEI.

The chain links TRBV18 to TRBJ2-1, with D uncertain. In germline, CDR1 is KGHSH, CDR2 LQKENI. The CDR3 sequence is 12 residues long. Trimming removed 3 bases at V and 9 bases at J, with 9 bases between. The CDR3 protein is CASSPFLGEQFF. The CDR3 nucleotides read TGTGCCAGCTCACCGTTCCTGGGTGAGCAGTTCTTC.